This entry concerns a single TCR beta chain. The sample comes from a study of blood T cell repertoires in COVID-19. Overall study: The United States, Italy and Spain were the sources of the acute and convalescent COVID-19 samples. The cDNA or gDNA used as material had been derived from T cells, B-cell-depleted T cells, or PBMCs.

Source study methods: Counts of nucleated cells, estimated from reference gene primer amplification, were obtained. Repertoires were generated with immunoSEQ multiplex PCR, while TCRdb's copy carries only in-frame clones and drops some. D and trimming come from the DNA, and the V and J calls and clone size come from that table. The sample holds hundreds of thousands of clones, 70% to 90% seen once. Germline V gene sequence: CDR1 SGHRS, CDR2 YFSETQ. V shed 3 bases and J 5 bases; nucleotides not matched to a gene: 6. This CDR3 is 16 amino acids long. This clonotype was obtained from a man aged 18 to 30 with COVID-19, enrolled during active disease. The chain carries TRBV5-1 and TRBJ2-2; the match to TRBD2 covers 11 bases. The sample taken for sequencing was peripheral blood. The CDR3 coding sequence is TGCGCCAGCAGCTCCGGGACTAGCGGAGGGACCGGGGAGCTGTTTTTT. Translated, it gives CASSSGTSGGTGELFF. Combining the CDR3 with reference TRBV5-1 and TRBJ2-2 gives the whole variable domain KAGVTQTPRYLIKTRGQQVTLSCSPISGHRSVSWYQQTPGQGLQFLFEYFSETQRNKGNFPGRFSGRQFSNSRSEMNVSTLELGDSALYLCASSSGTSGGTGELFFGEGSRLTVL.